The 7 T cell receptor beta chains below all came from one sample that was sequenced in a study of blood T cell repertoires in COVID-19. Assay used: immunoSEQ multiplex PCR; TCRdb lists only in-frame clones, some missing. The profile shows about 200,000 clones, 85% to 90% of them singletons. Sample: peripheral blood. Source of these receptors: a man older than 75 with acute or convalescent COVID-19.

This sequence joins TRBV30 and TRBJ2-6; D remains ambiguous. V lost 4 bases, J lost 2 bases, and 6 bases lay in between. This CDR3 contains 13 residues. CDR1 is GTSNPN and CDR2 is SVGIG in the germline V gene (reference sequence). The CDR3 sequence: CAWKLTGANVLTF. Here the CDR3 DNA reads TGTGCCTGGAAACTTACTGGGGCCAACGTCCTGACTTTC.

The CDR3 spells CATRASGTNEQFF. The CDR3 nucleotides read TGTGCCACCAGGGCTAGCGGAACAAATGAGCAGTTCTTC. The gene calls are TRBV24-1 and TRBJ2-1; the match to TRBD2 covers 7 bases. The CDR3 has 13 amino acids. In germline, CDR1 is KGHDR, CDR2 SFDVKD. V lost 7 bases, J lost 7 bases, and 6 bases stayed unmatched.

This clone was observed a few times. This rearrangement joins TRBV7-9 to TRBJ2-3; 12 nucleotides match TRBD2. CDR1 and CDR2 from the germline V gene are SEHNR and FQNEAQ (reference sequence). The junction had 7 bases not matched to a gene; V was cut back by 6 bases and J by 3 bases. This CDR3 is 16 amino acids long. CDR3 in DNA: TGTGCCAGCAGTCCCGAGACTAGCGGGAGTACAGATACGCAGTATTTT. This translates into CASSPETSGSTDTQYF.

The V and J genes are TRBV6-1 and TRBJ2-7, with TRBD1 matching over 8 bases. The CDR3 runs 16 residues. Germline CDR1 MNHNS, CDR2 SASEGT. The V segment lost 0 bases and the J segment 1 base; nucleotides outside the gene matches: 5. The CDR3 loop is CASSEAWQGASYEQYV. CDR3 bases: TGTGCCAGCAGTGAAGCCTGGCAGGGGGCGTCCTACGAGCAGTACGTC.

This clone is a singleton in its sample. Distinct nucleotide sequences in the sample also encode this CDR3. This chain connects TRBV5-1 to TRBJ2-1, with 7 nucleotides matching TRBD1. CDR1 and CDR2 from the germline V gene are SGHRS and YFSETQ. J was trimmed by 1 base and V by 1 base; bases with no gene match: 2. The CDR3 loop spans 15 amino acids. DNA for the CDR3: TGCGCCAGCAGCTTGTCAGGGGGTTCCTACAATGAGCAGTTCTTC. Residues: CASSLSGGSYNEQFF.

This clone was recorded once. The chain employs TRBV19 and TRBJ2-7, with D perhaps matching TRBD2 (6 bases). Per germline, CDR1 LNHDA and CDR2 SQIVND (reference sequence). Deletions cut 4 bases from V and 3 bases from J, with 16 bases between. The CDR3 sequence is 15 residues long. CDR3: CASSKPGTEGYEQYF. Written as DNA, the CDR3 is TGTGCCAGTAGTAAACCGGGAACGGAGGGCTACGAGCAGTACTTC. The variable domain in full, completed from reference TRBV19 and TRBJ2-7, reads DGGITQSPKYLFRKEGQNVTLSCEQNLNHDAMYWYRQDPGQGLRLIYYSQIVNDFQKGDIAEGYSVSREKKESFPLTVTSAQKNPTAFYLCASSKPGTEGYEQYFGPGTRLTVT.

The V gene is TRBV7-9, the J gene TRBJ2-5; 11 bases map to TRBD1. Per germline, CDR1 SEHNR and CDR2 FQNEAQ (reference sequence). The CDR3 runs to 15 residues. After removal of 5 bases from V and 5 bases from J, the junction contained 7 bases not matched to a gene. CDR3 loop: CASSPWTGGEETQYF. The DNA of the CDR3 is TGTGCCAGCAGCCCTTGGACAGGGGGCGAGGAGACCCAGTACTTC.